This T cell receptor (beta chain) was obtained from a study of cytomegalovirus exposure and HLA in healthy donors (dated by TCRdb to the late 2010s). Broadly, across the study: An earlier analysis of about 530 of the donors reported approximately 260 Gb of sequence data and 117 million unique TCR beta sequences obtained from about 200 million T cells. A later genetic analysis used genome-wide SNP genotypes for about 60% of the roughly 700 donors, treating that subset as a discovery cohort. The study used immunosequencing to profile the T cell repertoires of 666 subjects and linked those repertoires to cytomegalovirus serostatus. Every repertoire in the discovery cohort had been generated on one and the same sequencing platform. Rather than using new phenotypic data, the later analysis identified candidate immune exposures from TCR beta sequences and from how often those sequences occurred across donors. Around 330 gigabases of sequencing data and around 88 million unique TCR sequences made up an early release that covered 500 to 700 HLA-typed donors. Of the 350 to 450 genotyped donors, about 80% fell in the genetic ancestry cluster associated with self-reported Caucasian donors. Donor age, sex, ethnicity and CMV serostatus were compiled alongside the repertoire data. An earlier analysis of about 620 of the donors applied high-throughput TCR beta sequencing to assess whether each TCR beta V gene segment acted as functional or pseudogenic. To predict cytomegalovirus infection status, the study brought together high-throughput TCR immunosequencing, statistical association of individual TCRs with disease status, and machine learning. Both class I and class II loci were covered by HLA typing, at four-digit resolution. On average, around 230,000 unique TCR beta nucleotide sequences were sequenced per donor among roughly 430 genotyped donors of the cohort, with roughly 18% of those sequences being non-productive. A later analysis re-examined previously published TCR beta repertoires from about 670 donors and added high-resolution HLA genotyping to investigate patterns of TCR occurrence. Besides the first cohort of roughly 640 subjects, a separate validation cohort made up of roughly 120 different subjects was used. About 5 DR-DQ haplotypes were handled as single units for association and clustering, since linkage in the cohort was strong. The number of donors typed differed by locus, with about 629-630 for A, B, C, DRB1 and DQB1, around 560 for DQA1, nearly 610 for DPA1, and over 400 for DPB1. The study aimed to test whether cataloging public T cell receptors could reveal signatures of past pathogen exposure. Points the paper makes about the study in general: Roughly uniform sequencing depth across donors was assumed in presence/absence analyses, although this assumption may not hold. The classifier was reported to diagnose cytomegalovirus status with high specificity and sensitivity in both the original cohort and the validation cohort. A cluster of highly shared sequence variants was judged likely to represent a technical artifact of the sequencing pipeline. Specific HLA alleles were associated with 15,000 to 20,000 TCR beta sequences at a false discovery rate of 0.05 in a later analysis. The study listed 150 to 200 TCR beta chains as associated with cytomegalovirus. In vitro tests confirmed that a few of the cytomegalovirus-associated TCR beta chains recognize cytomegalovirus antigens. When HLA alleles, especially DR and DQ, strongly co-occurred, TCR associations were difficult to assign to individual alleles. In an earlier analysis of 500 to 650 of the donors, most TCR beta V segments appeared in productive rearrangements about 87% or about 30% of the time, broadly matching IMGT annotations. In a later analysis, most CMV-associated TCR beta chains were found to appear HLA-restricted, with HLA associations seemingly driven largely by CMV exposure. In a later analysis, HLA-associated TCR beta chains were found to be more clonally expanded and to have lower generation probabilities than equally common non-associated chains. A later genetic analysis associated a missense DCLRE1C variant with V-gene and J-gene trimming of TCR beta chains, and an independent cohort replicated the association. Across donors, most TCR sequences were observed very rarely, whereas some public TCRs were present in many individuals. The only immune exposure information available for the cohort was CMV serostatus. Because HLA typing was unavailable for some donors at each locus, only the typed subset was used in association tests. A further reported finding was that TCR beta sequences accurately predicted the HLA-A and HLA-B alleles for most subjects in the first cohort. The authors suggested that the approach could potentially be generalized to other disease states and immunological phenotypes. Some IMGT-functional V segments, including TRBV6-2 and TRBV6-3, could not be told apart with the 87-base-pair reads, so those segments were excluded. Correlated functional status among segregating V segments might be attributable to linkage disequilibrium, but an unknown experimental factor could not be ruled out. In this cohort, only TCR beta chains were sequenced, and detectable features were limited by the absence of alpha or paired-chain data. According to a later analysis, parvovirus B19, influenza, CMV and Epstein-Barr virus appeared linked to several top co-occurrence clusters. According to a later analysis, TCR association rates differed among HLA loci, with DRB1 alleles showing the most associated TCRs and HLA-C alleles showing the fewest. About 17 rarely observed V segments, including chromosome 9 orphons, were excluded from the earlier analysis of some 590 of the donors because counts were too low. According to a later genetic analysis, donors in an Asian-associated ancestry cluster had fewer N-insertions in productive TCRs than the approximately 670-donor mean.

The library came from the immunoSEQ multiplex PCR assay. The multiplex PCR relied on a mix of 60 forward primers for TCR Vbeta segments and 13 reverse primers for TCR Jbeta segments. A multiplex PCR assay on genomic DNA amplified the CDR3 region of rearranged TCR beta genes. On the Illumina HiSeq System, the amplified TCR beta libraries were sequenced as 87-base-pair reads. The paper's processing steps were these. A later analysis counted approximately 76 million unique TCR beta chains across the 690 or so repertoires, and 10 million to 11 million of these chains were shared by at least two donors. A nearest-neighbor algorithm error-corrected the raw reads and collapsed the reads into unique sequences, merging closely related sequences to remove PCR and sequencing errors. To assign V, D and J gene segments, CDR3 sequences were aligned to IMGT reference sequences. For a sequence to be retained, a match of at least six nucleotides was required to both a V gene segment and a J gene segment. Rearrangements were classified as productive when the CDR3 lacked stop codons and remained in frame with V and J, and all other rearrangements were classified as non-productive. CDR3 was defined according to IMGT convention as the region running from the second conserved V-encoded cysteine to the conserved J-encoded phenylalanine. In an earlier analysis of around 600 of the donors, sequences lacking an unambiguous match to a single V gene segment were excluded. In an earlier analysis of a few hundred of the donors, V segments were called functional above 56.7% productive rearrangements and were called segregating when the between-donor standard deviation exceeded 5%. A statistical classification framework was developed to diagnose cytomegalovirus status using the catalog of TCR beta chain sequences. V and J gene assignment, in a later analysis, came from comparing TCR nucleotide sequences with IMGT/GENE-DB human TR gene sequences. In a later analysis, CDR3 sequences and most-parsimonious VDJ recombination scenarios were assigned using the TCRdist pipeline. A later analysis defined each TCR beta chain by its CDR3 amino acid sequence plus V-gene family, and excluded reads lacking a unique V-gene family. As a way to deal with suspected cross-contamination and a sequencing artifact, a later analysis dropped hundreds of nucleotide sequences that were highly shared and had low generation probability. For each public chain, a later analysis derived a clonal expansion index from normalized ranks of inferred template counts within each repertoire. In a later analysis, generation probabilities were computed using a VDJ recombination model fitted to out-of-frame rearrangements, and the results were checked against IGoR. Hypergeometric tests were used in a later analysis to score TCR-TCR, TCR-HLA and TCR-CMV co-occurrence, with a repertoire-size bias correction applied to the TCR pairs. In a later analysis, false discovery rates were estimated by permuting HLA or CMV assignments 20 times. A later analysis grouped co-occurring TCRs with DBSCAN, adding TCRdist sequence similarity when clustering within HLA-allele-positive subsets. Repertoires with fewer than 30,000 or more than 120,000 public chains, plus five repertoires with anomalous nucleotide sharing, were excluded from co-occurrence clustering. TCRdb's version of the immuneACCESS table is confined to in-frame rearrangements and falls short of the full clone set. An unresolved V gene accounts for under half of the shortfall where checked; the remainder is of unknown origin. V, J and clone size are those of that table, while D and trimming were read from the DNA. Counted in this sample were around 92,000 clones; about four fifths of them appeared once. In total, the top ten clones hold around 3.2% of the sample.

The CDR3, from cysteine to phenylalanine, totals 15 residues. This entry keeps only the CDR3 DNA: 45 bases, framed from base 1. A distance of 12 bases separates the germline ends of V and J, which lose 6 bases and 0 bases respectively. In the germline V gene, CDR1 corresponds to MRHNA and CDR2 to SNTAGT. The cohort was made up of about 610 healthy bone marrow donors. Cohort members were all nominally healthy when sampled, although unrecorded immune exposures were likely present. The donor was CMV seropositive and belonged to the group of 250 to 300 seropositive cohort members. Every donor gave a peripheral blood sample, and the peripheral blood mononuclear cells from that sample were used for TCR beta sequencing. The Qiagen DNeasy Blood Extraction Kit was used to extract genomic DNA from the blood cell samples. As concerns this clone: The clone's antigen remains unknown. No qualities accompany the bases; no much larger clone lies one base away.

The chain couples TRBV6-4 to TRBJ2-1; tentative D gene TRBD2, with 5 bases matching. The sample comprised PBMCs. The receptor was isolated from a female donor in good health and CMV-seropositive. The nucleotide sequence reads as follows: TGTGCCAGCAGCGAAGCGGATAGCTCCTACAATGAGCAGTTCTTC. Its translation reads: CASSEADSSYNEQFF.